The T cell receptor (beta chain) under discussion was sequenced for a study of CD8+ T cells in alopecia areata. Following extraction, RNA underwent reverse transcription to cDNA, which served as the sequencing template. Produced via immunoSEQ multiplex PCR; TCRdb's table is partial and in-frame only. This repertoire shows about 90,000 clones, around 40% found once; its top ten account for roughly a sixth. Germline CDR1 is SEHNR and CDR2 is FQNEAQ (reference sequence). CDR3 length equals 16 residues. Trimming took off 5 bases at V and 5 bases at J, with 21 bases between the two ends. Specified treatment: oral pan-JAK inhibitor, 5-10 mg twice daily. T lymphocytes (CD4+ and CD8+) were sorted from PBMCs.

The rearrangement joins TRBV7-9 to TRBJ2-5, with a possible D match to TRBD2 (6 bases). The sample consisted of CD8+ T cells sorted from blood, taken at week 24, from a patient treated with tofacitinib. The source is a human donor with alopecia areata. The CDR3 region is CASSLPFRRGEETQYF. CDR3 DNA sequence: TGTGCCAGCAGCCTCCCCTTTCGGCGGGGCGAGGAGACCCAGTACTTC.